The 14 T cell receptor beta chains below come from one sample, sequenced in a study of blood T cell repertoires in COVID-19. Produced via immunoSEQ multiplex PCR; TCRdb's table is partial and in-frame only. The table includes about 100,000 clones, around 90% detected once. The sequenced sample was peripheral blood. These receptors were collected from a human donor in a cohort sampled during active COVID-19.

The chain employs TRBV19 and TRBJ2-7, with 9 bases matching TRBD1. Per germline, CDR1 LNHDA and CDR2 SQIVND (reference sequence). J lost 2 bases, V lost 4 bases, and 9 bases had no gene match. CDR3 size: 16 residues. The CDR3 spells CASSTLGTGRAYEQYF. The CDR3 nucleotides read TGTGCCAGTAGTACCCTCGGGACAGGGAGGGCCTACGAGCAGTACTTC.

This clone was seen just once. This chain connects TRBV2 to TRBJ2-7, with 7 bases identical to TRBD1. The CDR3 is 13 amino acids. The germline gives CDR1 SNHLY, CDR2 FYNNEI. V shed 3 bases, J shed 2 bases, and the junction held 1 base outside the gene matches. This CDR3 reads CASSDTGAYEQYF. The DNA for the CDR3 is TGTGCCAGCAGTGATACAGGGGCCTACGAGCAGTACTTC.

This chain uses TRBV11-2 with TRBJ2-7, with 10 bases identical to TRBD2. From germline, CDR1 is SGHAT and CDR2 FQNNGV. The CDR3 spans 15 residues. The junction had 5 bases not matched to a gene; V was cut back by 5 bases and J by 1 base. The DNA of the CDR3 is TGTGCCAGCAGCGTTAGCGGGGGGACTTCCTACGAGCAGTACTTC. Protein product: CASSVSGGTSYEQYF.

CDR3 sequence reads: CSVRGQGAGNTEAFF. For the CDR3, the DNA is TGCAGCGTTCGAGGACAGGGGGCGGGGAACACTGAAGCTTTCTTT. V usage is TRBV29-1 and J usage is TRBJ1-1; 11 positions agree with TRBD1. With V trimmed by 5 bases and J by 1 base, 6 bases remained unmatched. Germline lookup yields CDR1 SQVTM and CDR2 ANQGSEA. This CDR3 is built from 15 residues.

The rearrangement uses TRBV5-1 and TRBJ2-5, with D perhaps TRBD2 (6 bases). V gave up 3 bases and J gave up 2 bases, with 8 bases separating them. This CDR3 comprises 13 residues. In germline, CDR1 is SGHRS, CDR2 YFSETQ. The chain's CDR3 is CASSSGGQETQYF. In DNA form, the CDR3 reads TGCGCCAGCAGCTCCGGGGGTCAAGAGACCCAGTACTTC.

The chain joins TRBV25-1 to TRBJ1-2; D might be TRBD1 (5 bases). Germline-derived CDR1 and CDR2 are MGHDK and SYGVNS. V lost 5 bases and J 4 bases, leaving 17 bases between the germline ends. This CDR3 is built from 15 residues. CDR3 amino acids: CASSTLERQGYGYTF. The CDR3 DNA reads TGTGCCAGCAGTACCCTGGAGAGGCAGGGCTATGGCTACACCTTC.

The V call is TRBV24-1, the J call TRBJ1-4; D may be TRBD1 (5 bases). V shed 1 base and J shed 0 bases, with 11 bases lying between them. Germline CDR1 reads KGHDR; CDR2 reads SFDVKD. The CDR3 covers 17 residues. The DNA for the CDR3 is TGTGCCACCAGTGATTTTCCCACAGGCCCAACTAATGAAAAACTGTTTTTT. It yields the protein CATSDFPTGPTNEKLFF.

This chain uses TRBV6-5 with TRBJ2-7, with 11 positions matching TRBD2. Losses at the gene ends were 6 bases for V and 0 bases for J; bases not matched to a gene: 4. The germline CDR1 and CDR2 sequences are MNHEY and SVGAGI. The CDR3 contains 15 residues. CDR3 sequence (DNA): TGTGCCAGCAGGACAACTAGCGGGAGCTCCTACGAGCAGTACTTC. Amino acid sequence: CASRTTSGSSYEQYF.

The chain recombines TRBV6-5 with TRBJ1-5; possible D gene TRBD1, 5 bases. Germline values: CDR1 MNHEY, CDR2 SVGAGI. The V end was cut by 0 bases, the J end by 2 bases, with 8 bases between. The length of the CDR3 is 15 residues. CDR3 nucleotide sequence: TGTGCCAGCAGTTACTCCAGGGAGGGCAATCAGCCCCAGCATTTT. It translates to CASSYSREGNQPQHF.

The J gene is TRBJ2-7, the V gene TRBV6-5, with 12 bases fitting TRBD1. Germline assignment: CDR1 MNHEY and CDR2 SVGAGI. The CDR3 contains 13 residues. Unmatched junction bases numbered 6, after V lost 11 bases and J lost 4 bases. In DNA, the CDR3 is TGTGCCTCCCGGGGACAGGGGGCGTACGAGCAGTACTTC. The encoded protein is CASRGQGAYEQYF.

The chain employs TRBV6-5 and TRBJ2-5; 8 bases fit TRBD2. Trimming removed 7 bases from V and 4 bases from J; junction bases left unmatched: 11. This CDR3 comprises 15 residues. The germline V gene has CDR1 MNHEY and CDR2 SVGAGI. The DNA for the CDR3 is TGTGCCAGCAAAGCTTTACGGGGGGGAAGAGAGACCCAGTACTTC. It yields the protein CASKALRGGRETQYF.

J is TRBJ1-6 and V is TRBV28; 8 bases agree with TRBD1. CDR1 and CDR2 (germline): MDHEN, SYDVKM. CDR3 length equals 15 residues. The junction had 8 bases not matched to a gene; V was cut back by 6 bases and J by 7 bases. The CDR3 sequence is CASSPGTGQNSPLHF. The CDR3 DNA is TGTGCCAGCAGCCCCGGGACAGGACAAAATTCACCCCTCCACTTT.

The rearrangement joins TRBV7-9 to TRBJ1-2; D is perhaps TRBD1 (6 bases). The CDR3 contains 16 residues. In germline, CDR1 is SEHNR, CDR2 FQNEAQ (reference sequence). V was pared by 1 base and J by 0 bases, with 12 bases between. CDR3 nucleotide sequence: TGTGCCAGCAGCTTAGGAGGGGGGGAGTCTAACTATGGCTACACCTTC. The encoded protein is CASSLGGGESNYGYTF.

In DNA form, the CDR3 reads TGTGCCAGCAGGGAGGGCAATCAGCCCCAGCATTTT. Translation: CASREGNQPQHF. This chain connects TRBV6-6 to TRBJ1-5; D not certain. V was shortened by 6 bases and J by 2 bases, with 5 bases between the two germline ends. CDR3 length: 12 amino acids. Germline assignment: CDR1 MNHNY and CDR2 SVGAGI (reference sequence).